Here is one T cell receptor beta chain with its context. The antigen remains unidentified. These data belong to a study of T cells in localized non-small cell lung cancer. Generated by immunoSEQ multiplex PCR, the TCRdb table keeps only in-frame clones and is missing some. Among under 20,000 clones listed, over 80% were seen once. Findings and limits, study-wide: A single tumor region was sequenced, leaving heterogeneity possible. Higher adjacent-lung clonality was associated with shorter survival. The greatest T cell clonality was found in uninvolved adjacent lung (higher than in tumor).

Deletions cut 2 bases from V and 4 bases from J, with 6 bases between. The germline gives CDR1 MNHEY, CDR2 SVGAGI. This CDR3 has 13 residues. The sequenced sample was peripheral blood, obtained before any cancer treatment. This rearrangement joins TRBV6-5 to TRBJ1-5, with D unresolved. This clonotype originated in a female donor older than 55 with stage I lung adenocarcinoma. The CDR3 reads CASSYKENQPQHF. DNA of the CDR3: TGTGCCAGCAGTTACAAAGAGAATCAGCCCCAGCATTTT.